The sequence of this T cell receptor beta chain was determined in a study of monozygotic twins with inflammatory bowel disease. Germline V gives CDR1 SGHRS, CDR2 YFSETQ. This CDR3 is built from 15 residues. TCRdb re-called the 5' RACE reads, yielding one record per CDR3 amino acid sequence without DNA. Its table lists 400,000 to 500,000 distinct CDR3 sequences. The source material was blood. V usage is TRBV5-1 and J usage is TRBJ2-3; the TRBD1 assignment by TCRdb is unverifiable without DNA. This receptor was obtained from a human donor with ulcerative colitis or Crohn's disease, or a healthy co-twin of an affected twin (not recorded which). CDR3 in amino acids: CASSRGDGITDTQYF.